These 9 T cell receptor beta chains originate from one sample sequenced in a study of T cell clones after liver transplantation. Repertoires were generated with immunoSEQ multiplex PCR, while TCRdb's copy carries only in-frame clones and drops some. The sample lists around 35,000 clones, over 85% occurring once. Source: CD8+ T cells from blood, taken 12 months after liver transplant. The receptors were sampled from a human patient who received a liver transplant. A subset of T cells may come from the graft donor.

The V call is TRBV7-8, the J call TRBJ1-1; TRBD1 might be the D (6 bases). Germline-derived CDR1 and CDR2 are SGHVS and FQNEAQ. The V and J ends lost 4 bases and 4 bases respectively, with 10 bases between them. This CDR3 is built from 13 residues. In DNA, the CDR3 is TGTGCCAGCAGCTCACAGGGAGTCACTGAAGCTTTCTTT. Amino acid sequence: CASSSQGVTEAFF.

The V and J genes are TRBV28 and TRBJ2-5; 9 nucleotides match TRBD1. V was clipped by 6 bases and J by 7 bases; unmatched bases: 6. The CDR3 is made up of 13 amino acids. Germline CDR1 reads MDHEN; CDR2 reads SYDVKM. The CDR3 DNA is TGTGCCAGCAGCCTTGGACAGGGGATGACCCAGTACTTC. The encoded protein is CASSLGQGMTQYF.

V usage is TRBV7-8 and J usage is TRBJ1-1, with D maybe TRBD1 (6 bases). CDR1 is SGHVS and CDR2 is FQNEAQ in the germline V gene. The CDR3 is made up of 14 amino acids. Trimming removed 5 bases from V and 2 bases from J, with 12 bases in between. The CDR3 protein is CASSPGGPNTEAFF. Here the CDR3 DNA reads TGTGCCAGCAGCCCCGGGGGCCCAAACACTGAAGCTTTCTTT.

This clone was recorded once. The chain uses TRBV5-1 and TRBJ2-3; the match to TRBD2 covers 10 bases. This CDR3 is 17 amino acids long. The V gene end was trimmed by 4 bases and the J gene end by 0 bases; junction bases not matched to a gene: 8. Germline lookup yields CDR1 SGHRS and CDR2 YFSETQ. This CDR3 reads CASSLLPLAGSTDTQYF. The CDR3 DNA sequence: TGCGCCAGCAGCCTCCTCCCACTAGCGGGGAGCACAGATACGCAGTATTTT.

The chain employs TRBV28 and TRBJ2-1; D perhaps matches TRBD2 (6 bases). Germline V gene lookup returns CDR1 MDHEN and CDR2 SYDVKM. The V gene lost 6 bases and the J gene lost 4 bases, with 16 bases spanning the gap. This CDR3 is 15 amino acids long. CDR3 nucleotides: TGTGCCAGCAGCCTAGGGGACTCGAAATACAATGAGCAGTTCTTC. Its translation is CASSLGDSKYNEQFF.

In its sample, this clone was seen once. The chain carries TRBV5-6 and TRBJ2-1; 10 bases are a match to TRBD2. Germline assignment: CDR1 SGHDT and CDR2 YYEEEE. The ends lost 0 bases at V and 6 bases at J; junction bases unmatched: 9. CDR3 length: 17 amino acids. The CDR3 reads CASSLGYKREGPNEQFF. Written as DNA, the CDR3 is TGTGCCAGCAGCTTGGGATACAAGCGGGAGGGCCCCAATGAGCAGTTCTTC.

This chain joins TRBV21-1 and TRBJ1-1. TRBV21-1 is listed as a pseudogene. The CDR3 runs to 14 residues. CDR3 sequence: CASSSRMPNTEAFF. CDR3 DNA sequence: TGTGCCAGCAGCAGCCGTATGCCCAACACTGAAGCTTTCTTT.

The V gene is TRBV7-9, the J gene TRBJ2-1, with D possibly matching TRBD2 (6 bases). From germline, CDR1 is SEHNR and CDR2 FQNEAQ (reference sequence). V was cut by 4 bases and J by 6 bases, with 13 bases left in between. The CDR3 runs 14 residues. CDR3 bases: TGTGCCAGCAGCTCCCCGGTGGGGGGCAATGAGCAGTTCTTC. Protein product: CASSSPVGGNEQFF.

The chain recombines TRBV5-4 with TRBJ1-4; TRBD1 aligns across 11 bases. Germline values: CDR1 SGHNT, CDR2 YYREEE (reference sequence). The CDR3 sequence is 17 residues long. V lost 0 bases, J lost 0 bases, and 1 base stayed unmatched. CDR3 in amino acids: CASSLAGQGATNEKLFF. In DNA, the CDR3 is TGTGCCAGCAGCTTGGCGGGACAGGGGGCAACTAATGAAAAACTGTTTTTT.